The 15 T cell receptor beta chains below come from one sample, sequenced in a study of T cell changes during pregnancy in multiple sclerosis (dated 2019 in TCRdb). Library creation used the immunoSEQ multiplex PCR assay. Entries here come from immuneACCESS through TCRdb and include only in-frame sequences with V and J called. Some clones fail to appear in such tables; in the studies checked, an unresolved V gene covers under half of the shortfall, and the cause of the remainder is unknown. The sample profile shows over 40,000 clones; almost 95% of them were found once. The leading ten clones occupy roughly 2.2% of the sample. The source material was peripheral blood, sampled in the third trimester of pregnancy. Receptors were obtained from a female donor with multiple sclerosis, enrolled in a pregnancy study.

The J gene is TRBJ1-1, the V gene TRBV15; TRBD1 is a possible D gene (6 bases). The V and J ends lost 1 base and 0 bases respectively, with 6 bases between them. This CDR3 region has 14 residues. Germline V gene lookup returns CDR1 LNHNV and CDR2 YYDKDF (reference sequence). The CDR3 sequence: CATSRGQVNTEAFF. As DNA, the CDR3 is TGTGCCACCAGCAGAGGACAGGTGAACACTGAAGCTTTCTTT.

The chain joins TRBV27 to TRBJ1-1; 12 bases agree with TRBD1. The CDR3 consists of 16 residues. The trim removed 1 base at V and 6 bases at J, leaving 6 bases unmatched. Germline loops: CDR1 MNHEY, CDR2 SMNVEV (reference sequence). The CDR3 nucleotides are TGTGCCAGCAGTTTATTTTGGGACAGGGGGCTCGCTGAAGCTTTCTTT. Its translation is CASSLFWDRGLAEAFF.

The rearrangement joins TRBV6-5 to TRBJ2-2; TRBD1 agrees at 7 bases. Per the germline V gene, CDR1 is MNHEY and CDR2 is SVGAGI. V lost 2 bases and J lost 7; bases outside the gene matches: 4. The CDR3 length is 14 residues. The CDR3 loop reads CASSYQGVVGELFF. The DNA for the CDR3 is TGTGCCAGCAGTTACCAGGGGGTAGTCGGGGAGCTGTTTTTT.

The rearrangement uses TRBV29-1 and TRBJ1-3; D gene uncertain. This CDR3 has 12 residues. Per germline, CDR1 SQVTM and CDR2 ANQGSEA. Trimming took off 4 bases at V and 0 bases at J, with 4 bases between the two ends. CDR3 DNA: TGCAGCGTTGTATACTCTGGAAACACCATATATTTT. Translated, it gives CSVVYSGNTIYF.

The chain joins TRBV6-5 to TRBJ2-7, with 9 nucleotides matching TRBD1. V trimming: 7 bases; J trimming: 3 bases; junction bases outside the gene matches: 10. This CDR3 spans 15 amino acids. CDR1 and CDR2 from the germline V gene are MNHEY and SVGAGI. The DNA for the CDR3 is TGTGCCAGCATGACGAGGACAGGGGACCACTACGAGCAGTACTTC. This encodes CASMTRTGDHYEQYF.

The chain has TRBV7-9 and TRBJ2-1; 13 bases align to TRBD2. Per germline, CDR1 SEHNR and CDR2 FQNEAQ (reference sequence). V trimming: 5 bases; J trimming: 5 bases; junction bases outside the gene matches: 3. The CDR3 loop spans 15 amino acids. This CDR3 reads CASSRGLAGDNEQFF. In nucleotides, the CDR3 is TGTGCCAGCAGCCGAGGACTAGCGGGAGACAATGAGCAGTTCTTC.

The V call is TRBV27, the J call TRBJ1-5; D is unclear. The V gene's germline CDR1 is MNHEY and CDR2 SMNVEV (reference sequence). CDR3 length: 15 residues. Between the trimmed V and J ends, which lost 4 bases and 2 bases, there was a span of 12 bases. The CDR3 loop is CASSSPGEGNQPQHF. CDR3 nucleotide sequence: TGTGCCAGCAGTTCCCCCGGGGAGGGCAATCAGCCCCAGCATTTT.

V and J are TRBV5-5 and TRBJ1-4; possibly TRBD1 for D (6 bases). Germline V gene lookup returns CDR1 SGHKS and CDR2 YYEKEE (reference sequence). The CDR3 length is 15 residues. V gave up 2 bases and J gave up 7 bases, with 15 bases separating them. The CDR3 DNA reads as TGTGCCAGCAGCTTTTCGGTTGGGGGCGGTGAAAAACTGTTTTTT. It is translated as CASSFSVGGGEKLFF.

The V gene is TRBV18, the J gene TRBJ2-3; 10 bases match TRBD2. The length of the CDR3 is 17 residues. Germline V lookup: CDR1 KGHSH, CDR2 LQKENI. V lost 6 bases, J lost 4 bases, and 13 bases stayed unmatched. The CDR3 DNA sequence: TGTGCCAGCTCCCGCGAGGCTAGCGGGAGTGGTGCAGATACGCAGTATTTT. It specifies CASSREASGSGADTQYF.

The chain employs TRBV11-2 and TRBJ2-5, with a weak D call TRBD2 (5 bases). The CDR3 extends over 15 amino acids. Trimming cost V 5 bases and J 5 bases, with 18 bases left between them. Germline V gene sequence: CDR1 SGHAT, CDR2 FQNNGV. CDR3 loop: CASSLTRAGGETQYF. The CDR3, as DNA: TGTGCCAGCAGCCTCACCCGGGCAGGCGGGGAGACCCAGTACTTC. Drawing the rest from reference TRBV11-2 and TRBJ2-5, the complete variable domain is EAGVAQSPRYKIIEKRQSVAFWCNPISGHATLYWYQQILGQGPKLLIQFQNNGVVDDSQLPKDRFSAERLKGVDSTLKIQPAKLEDSAVYLCASSLTRAGGETQYFGPGTRLLVL.

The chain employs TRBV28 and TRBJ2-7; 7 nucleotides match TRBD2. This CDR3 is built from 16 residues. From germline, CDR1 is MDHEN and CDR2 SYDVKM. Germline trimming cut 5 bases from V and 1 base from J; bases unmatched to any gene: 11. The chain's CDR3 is CASSALGGSWSYEQYF. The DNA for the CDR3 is TGTGCCAGCAGTGCCCTCGGGGGGAGTTGGTCCTACGAGCAGTACTTC.

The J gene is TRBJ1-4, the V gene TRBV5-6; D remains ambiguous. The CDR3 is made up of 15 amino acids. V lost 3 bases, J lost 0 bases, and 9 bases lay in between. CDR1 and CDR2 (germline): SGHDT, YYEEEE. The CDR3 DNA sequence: TGTGCCAGCAGCTCACCACAAACAACTAATGAAAAACTGTTTTTT. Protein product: CASSSPQTTNEKLFF.

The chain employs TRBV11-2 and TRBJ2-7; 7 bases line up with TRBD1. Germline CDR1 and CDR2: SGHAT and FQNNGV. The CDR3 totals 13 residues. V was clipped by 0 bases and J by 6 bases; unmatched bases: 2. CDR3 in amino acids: CASSLESGGEQYF. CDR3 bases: TGTGCCAGCAGCTTAGAGTCAGGGGGCGAGCAGTACTTC.

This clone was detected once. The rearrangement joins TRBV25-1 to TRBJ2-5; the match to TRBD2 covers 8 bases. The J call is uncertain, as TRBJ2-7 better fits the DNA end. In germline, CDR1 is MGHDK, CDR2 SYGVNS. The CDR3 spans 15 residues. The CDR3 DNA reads TGTGCCAGCAGTGAAAATGTAGCGGGGTCCTACGAGCAGTACTTC. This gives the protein CASSENVAGSYEQYF.

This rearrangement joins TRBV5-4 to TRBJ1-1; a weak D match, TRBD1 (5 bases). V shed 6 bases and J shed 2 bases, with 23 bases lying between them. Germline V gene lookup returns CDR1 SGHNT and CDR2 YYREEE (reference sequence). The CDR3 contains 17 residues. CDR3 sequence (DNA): TGTGCCAGCAACCCTGCGGGACCGAGTCCGATCAACACTGAAGCTTTCTTT. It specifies CASNPAGPSPINTEAFF.